Presented here are 20 T cell receptor beta chains from one specimen sequenced in a study of CD8+CD57+ T cells in acquired aplastic anemia. Selection for sequencing was limited to patients who had shown CD8+CD57+ cell expansion by flow cytometry. Genomic DNA acted as the template from which TCR beta VDJ combination and CDR3 sequence profiling were carried out. MiXCR, applied by TCRdb to the reads, yields one record per CDR3 protein. The repertoire holds about 180,000 distinct CDR3 sequences, with about half as singletons. Sequencing was performed on sorted CD4+, CD8+, or CD8+CD57+ T cells (not recorded which) from PBMCs. The receptor set was obtained from a human donor with aplastic anemia.

This clonotype was observed at least ten times. One end of the junction does not line up with germline, which may come from a read error. This chain uses TRBV10-3 with TRBJ2-1; 9 nucleotides match TRBD2. Germline V gives CDR1 ENHRY, CDR2 SYGVKD. CDR3 length: 15 amino acids. CDR3 region: CASSVSTSGFNEQFF. The CDR3 DNA sequence: TGTGCCAGCAGTGTTTCGACTAGCGGATTCAATGAGCAGTTCTTC.

There are many counts of this clonotype. CDR3 DNA: TGTGCCAGCAGCGTAGCTACGGGGACAGGGGGGGGCTACACCTTC. Translating gives CASSVATGTGGGYTF. The gene calls are TRBV9 and TRBJ1-2, with 11 bases that match TRBD1. Trimming at V came to 0 bases and at J to 8 bases, leaving 6 bases not matched to a gene. Germline CDR1 SGDLS, CDR2 YYNGEE. This CDR3 region has 15 residues.

The chain is built from TRBV4-2 and TRBJ1-2, with 11 bases that match TRBD1. The CDR3 is made up of 17 amino acids. Unmatched junction bases numbered 14, after V lost 3 bases and J lost 8 bases. Germline CDR1 is LGHNA and CDR2 is YNFKEQ. Written as DNA, the CDR3 is TGTGCCAGCAGCCAGCCCTGGGACAGGGGGGAGGGTCGAGGCTACACCTTC. Encoded protein: CASSQPWDRGEGRGYTF.

For this clonotype: A much larger clone lies a single base off, so this may be a read error. The J gene is TRBJ1-4, the V gene TRBV6-1; D uncertain. CDR1 and CDR2 from the germline V gene are MNHNS and SASEGT. The CDR3 length is 13 residues. The CDR3 loop reads CASGMATNKKLFF. Written as DNA, the CDR3 is TGTGCCAGCGGGATGGCAACTAATAAAAAACTGTTTTTT.

This clonotype was picked up many times. The chain employs TRBV20-1 and TRBJ2-5; TRBD1 matches at 9 bases. Germline V gives CDR1 DFQATT, CDR2 SNEGSKA (reference sequence). The V gene end was trimmed by 4 bases and the J gene end by 5 bases; junction bases not matched to a gene: 8. This CDR3 contains 14 residues. This CDR3 reads CSATNRGLWETQYF. CDR3 sequence (DNA): TGCAGTGCTACAAACAGGGGGCTCTGGGAGACCCAGTACTTC.

This clonotype has a count of ten or more. The CDR3: CASGFIRDRSYEQYF. The CDR3 DNA is TGTGCTAGTGGTTTCATCCGGGACAGGTCCTACGAGCAGTACTTC. This chain joins TRBV12-5 and TRBJ2-7; 8 bases fit TRBD1. The CDR3 consists of 15 residues. Germline V CDR1 and CDR2: LGHNT, FRNRAP. Unmatched junction bases numbered 5, after V lost 3 bases and J lost 1 base. Full variable domain (rest looked up from reference TRBV12-5 and TRBJ2-7): DARVTQTPRHKVTEMGQEVTMRCQPILGHNTVFWYRQTMMQGLELLAYFRNRAPLDDSGMPKDRFSAEMPDATLATLKIQPSEPRDSAVYFCASGFIRDRSYEQYFGPGTRLTVT.

This clonotype was recorded many times. The chain links TRBV11-3 to TRBJ2-7, with D possibly being TRBD1 or TRBD2 (5 bases each). V lost 2 bases, J lost 5 bases, and 7 bases lay in between. The CDR3 runs to 12 residues. The germline CDR1 and CDR2 sequences are SGHNT and YENEEA. The DNA for the CDR3 is TGTGCCAGCAGCTTAAGAGGGGACGAGCAGTACTTC. Its translation is CASSLRGDEQYF.

This clonotype was observed a handful of times. The chain uses TRBV25-1 and TRBJ1-6, with a weak D call TRBD1 (6 bases). The germline CDR1 and CDR2 sequences are MGHDK and SYGVNS. This CDR3 comprises 15 residues. V lost 2 bases and J lost 13, with 18 bases in between. CDR3 bases: TGTGCCAGCAGTGAAGGGGGGACACTAAGTCGTCCCCTCCACTTT. Protein: CASSEGGTLSRPLHF.

This chain joins TRBV3-1 and TRBJ2-1, with 7 bases matching TRBD2. Germline CDR1 reads LGHDT; CDR2 reads YNNKEL (reference sequence). With V trimmed by 0 bases and J by 5 bases, 7 bases remained unmatched. CDR3 length equals 16 residues. DNA of the CDR3: TGTGCCAGCAGCCAAGATCTAGCGGTTAAACACAATGAGCAGTTCTTC. Its protein product is CASSQDLAVKHNEQFF.

This clonotype was seen only a few times. The chain's CDR3 is CASSSGTGEAFF. The DNA of the CDR3 is TGTGCCAGCAGCTCAGGGACAGGAGAAGCTTTCTTT. The rearrangement uses TRBV7-9 and TRBJ1-1, with 8 positions matching TRBD1. Per the germline V gene, CDR1 is SEHNR and CDR2 is FQNEAQ (reference sequence). Germline trimming cut 4 bases from V and 8 bases from J; bases unmatched to any gene: 3. The CDR3 is 12 residues long.

Points on this clonotype: A much more abundant neighbour one base away suggests this may be a read error. The rearrangement joins TRBV14 to TRBJ2-7, with D unclear. The CDR3 runs to 15 residues. Germline V gene data show CDR1 as SGHDN and CDR2 as FVKESK. CDR3 nucleotides: TGTGCCGGCAGCCCTACCAGAACCCACAATGGCGAGCAGTACTTC. Translation: CAGSPTRTHNGEQYF. The variable domain in full, with the rest retrieved from reference TRBV14 and TRBJ2-7, is EAGVTQFPSHSVIEKGQTVTLRCDPISGHDNLYWYRRVMGKEIKFLLHFVKESKQDESGMPNNRFLAERTGGTYSTLKVQPAELEDSGVYFCAGSPTRTHNGEQYFGPGTRLTVT.

This clonotype occurred many times. The chain links TRBV19 to TRBJ2-1; the D is unclear. The CDR3 contains 15 residues. V was cut by 7 bases and J by 0 bases, with 13 bases left in between. Germline V gene sequence: CDR1 LNHDA, CDR2 SQIVND (reference sequence). The CDR3 DNA reads as TGTGCCAGTACAAACAGCCGGAGCTCCTACAATGAGCAGTTCTTC. Translated: CASTNSRSSYNEQFF.

The chain joins TRBV7-2 to TRBJ2-1; D possibly matches TRBD1 or TRBD2 (5 bases each). The V end was cut by 0 bases, the J end by 6 bases, with 9 bases between. The CDR3 length is 14 residues. The germline gives CDR1 SGHTA, CDR2 FQGNSA. The CDR3: CASSLAGVINEQFF. In nucleotides, the CDR3 is TGTGCCAGCAGCTTAGCGGGGGTAATCAATGAGCAGTTCTTC.

In this sample, this clonotype turned up many times. The chain links TRBV27 to TRBJ2-1, with D possibly matching TRBD2 (5 bases). In germline, CDR1 is MNHEY, CDR2 SMNVEV (reference sequence). The germline V and J ends were trimmed by 5 bases and 8 bases, with 10 bases remaining between them. There are 12 residues in the CDR3. The chain's CDR3 is CASSRGGHEQFF. Here the CDR3 DNA reads TGTGCCAGCAGTCGCGGAGGCCATGAGCAGTTCTTC.

The chain links TRBV29-1 to TRBJ2-5; D is unclear. Germline loops: CDR1 SQVTM, CDR2 ANQGSEA. The CDR3 length is 13 residues. V gave up 4 bases and J gave up 0 bases, with 9 bases separating them. The CDR3 nucleotides are TGCAGCGTTGGCCAGACTTACCAAGAGACCCAGTACTTC. Translation gives CSVGQTYQETQYF.

This clonotype was detected many times. This chain joins TRBV12-3 or TRBV12-4 and TRBJ2-1; 10 bases fit TRBD1. The CDR3 spans 13 residues. Losses at the gene ends were 8 bases for V and 6 bases for J; bases not matched to a gene: 4. CDR3 coding DNA: TGTGCCAGCGGGACAGGGGATAGCAATGAGCAGTTCTTC. This codes for CASGTGDSNEQFF.

Points on this clonotype: Being one base from a much bigger clone, this may be a read error. The chain uses TRBV20-1 and TRBJ1-1; D is ambiguous. Germline V gene sequence: CDR1 DFQATT, CDR2 SNEGSKA (reference sequence). The CDR3 loop spans 14 amino acids. Trimming took off 5 bases at V and 1 base at J, with 14 bases between the two ends. The CDR3 nucleotides are TGCAGTGCTCGACGGGGTGGTGGGAACACTGAAGCTTTCTTT. This codes for CSARRGGGNTEAFF.

The V and J genes are TRBV10-2 and TRBJ1-5; D is perhaps TRBD1 (6 bases). Germline V gives CDR1 WSHSY, CDR2 SAAADI. This CDR3 contains 15 residues. Trimming took off 3 bases at V and 5 bases at J, with 14 bases between the two ends. CDR3 nucleotides: TGCGCCAGCAGTGAATTACAGGGTGACGATCAGCCCCAGCATTTT. Translation: CASSELQGDDQPQHF.

The V and J genes are TRBV15 and TRBJ1-6; 7 bases agree with TRBD1. V lost 5 bases and J lost 7; bases outside the gene matches: 5. The CDR3 totals 14 residues. The germline gives CDR1 LNHNV, CDR2 YYDKDF (reference sequence). The CDR3 sequence is CATSPGTVNSPLHF. The CDR3 nucleotides are TGTGCCACCAGCCCAGGGACAGTAAATTCACCCCTCCACTTT. Based on the CDR3 plus reference TRBV15 and TRBJ1-6, the full variable domain is DAMVIQNPRYQVTQFGKPVTLSCSQTLNHNVMYWYQQKSSQAPKLLFHYYDKDFNNEADTPDNFQSRRPNTSFCFLDIRSPGLGDTAMYLCATSPGTVNSPLHFGNGTRLTVT.

V usage is TRBV25-1 and J usage is TRBJ1-4; no clear D. The ends were cut back, 5 bases at V and 0 bases at J, with 16 bases in the middle. The length of the CDR3 is 17 residues. Germline V CDR1 and CDR2: MGHDK, SYGVNS. Here the CDR3 DNA reads TGTGCCAGCAGTACGGACTTGAACGGGGCAACTAATGAAAAACTGTTTTTT. Translating gives CASSTDLNGATNEKLFF.